Listed below are T cell receptor beta chains from one sample, sequenced in a study of cytomegalovirus exposure and HLA in healthy donors. Libraries were prepared by immunoSEQ multiplex PCR; TCRdb keeps only in-frame clonotypes and omits some of them. The sample has about 180,000 clones; 70% to 80% are singletons. The sequenced sample was PBMCs. These receptors came from a man younger than 35 in good health and CMV-seronegative. Both conserved end residues are part of each CDR3. The D gene is left open where the match is weak. For some rows the clone size is stated as once, few or many, or as a class when expanded; others skip it.

d_gene: TRBD2; v_gene: TRBV5-5; abundance: NA; j_gene: TRBJ2-1; CDR3nt: TGTGCCAGCAGCCCGGGACTAGCGGGAGCCCGAGGCTACAATGAGCAGTTCTTC; CDR3aa: CASSPGLAGARGYNEQFF
d_gene: TRBD2; v_gene: TRBV5-1; abundance: once; j_gene: TRBJ2-3; CDR3nt: TGCGCCAGCATCGGTCCAGCGGGGAACACAGATACGCAGTATTTT; CDR3aa: CASIGPAGNTDTQYF
d_gene: NA; v_gene: TRBV9; abundance: NA; j_gene: TRBJ2-1; CDR3nt: TGTGCCAGCAGTCCAGGACTTCAGCGGAGGGCCGAGCAGTTCTTC; CDR3aa: CASSPGLQRRAEQFF
d_gene: NA; v_gene: TRBV9; abundance: NA; j_gene: TRBJ2-2; CDR3nt: TGTGCCAGCAGCGCAGGAGGGGCTATCTCCGGGGAGCTGTTTTTT; CDR3aa: CASSAGGAISGELFF
d_gene: TRBD2; v_gene: TRBV5-4; abundance: NA; j_gene: TRBJ2-3; CDR3nt: TGTGCCAGCAGCTTGGGACTAGCGGGGGGCGTGTCAGGCACAGATACGCAGTATTTT; CDR3aa: CASSLGLAGGVSGTDTQYF
d_gene: TRBD1; v_gene: TRBV5-4; abundance: NA; j_gene: TRBJ2-2; CDR3nt: TGTGCCAGCAGCTTGGGATGGACAGGTCTGAGCGGGGAGCTGTTTTTT; CDR3aa: CASSLGWTGLSGELFF
d_gene: NA; v_gene: TRBV5-5; abundance: NA; j_gene: TRBJ1-5; CDR3nt: TGTGCCAGCAGCTTGAGGGGGGGCGCGGCTCAGCCCCAGCATTTT; CDR3aa: CASSLRGGAAQPQHF
d_gene: TRBD1; v_gene: TRBV6-1; abundance: NA; j_gene: TRBJ2-7; CDR3nt: TGTGCCAGCAGTGACGACTACGGGACAGACTACGAGCAGTACTTC; CDR3aa: CASSDDYGTDYEQYF
d_gene: TRBD2; v_gene: TRBV13; abundance: NA; j_gene: TRBJ2-7; CDR3nt: TGTGCCAGCAGCTTAGGGCGGGAGTGGTACGAGCAGTACTTC; CDR3aa: CASSLGREWYEQYF
d_gene: TRBD2; v_gene: TRBV5-1; abundance: NA; j_gene: TRBJ2-1; CDR3nt: TGCGCCAGCAGCTTACCGGCTAGCGGTAATGAGCAGTTCTTC; CDR3aa: CASSLPASGNEQFF
d_gene: NA; v_gene: TRBV15; abundance: NA; j_gene: TRBJ2-2; CDR3nt: TGTGCCACCAGCAGAGATAAGATGGCAGGCAACACCGGGGAGCTGTTTTTT; CDR3aa: CATSRDKMAGNTGELFF
d_gene: TRBD1; v_gene: TRBV6-6; abundance: once; j_gene: TRBJ2-2; CDR3nt: TGTGCCAGCAGTCGACAGGGAACCGGGGAGCTGTTTTTT; CDR3aa: CASSRQGTGELFF
d_gene: NA; v_gene: TRBV6-1; abundance: NA; j_gene: TRBJ1-1; CDR3nt: TGTGCCAGCAGGGAAGGTCCCTTTGCTTTCTTT; CDR3aa: CASREGPFAFF
d_gene: TRBD2; v_gene: TRBV7-2; abundance: NA; j_gene: TRBJ2-7; CDR3nt: TGTGCCTCTTCGGGCGGGAGGGCCTACGAGCAGTACTTC; CDR3aa: CASSGGRAYEQYF
d_gene: NA; v_gene: TRBV21-1; abundance: NA; j_gene: TRBJ2-2; CDR3nt: TGTGCCAGAAGGACAGGGGCTAGGATCACCGGGGAGCTGTTTTTT; CDR3aa: CARRTGARITGELFF
d_gene: TRBD2; v_gene: TRBV28; abundance: NA; j_gene: TRBJ2-7; CDR3nt: TGTGCCAGCAGTTTTTTTTCGCGGGGGGGTGCGGGTGAGCAGTACTTC; CDR3aa: CASSFFSRGGAGEQYF
d_gene: TRBD1; v_gene: TRBV18; abundance: NA; j_gene: TRBJ1-6; CDR3nt: TGTGCCAGCTCAACTACAGGGGGTTCGTCACCCCTCCACTTT; CDR3aa: CASSTTGGSSPLHF
d_gene: NA; v_gene: TRBV27; abundance: NA; j_gene: TRBJ2-1; CDR3nt: TGTGCCAGCAGACCCCTCGGGATCTACAATGAGCAGTTCTTC; CDR3aa: CASRPLGIYNEQFF
d_gene: NA; v_gene: TRBV19; abundance: NA; j_gene: TRBJ1-2; CDR3nt: TGTGCCAGTAGTATGCGACAGGCTAACTATGGCTACACCTTC; CDR3aa: CASSMRQANYGYTF
d_gene: NA; v_gene: TRBV7-6; abundance: NA; j_gene: TRBJ2-2; CDR3nt: TGTGCCAGCAGACAATTGGGATCGGGGACCGGGGAGCTGTTTTTT; CDR3aa: CASRQLGSGTGELFF
d_gene: NA; v_gene: TRBV11-3; abundance: NA; j_gene: TRBJ2-5; CDR3nt: TGTGCCAGCAGCTTTAATGGAGTGGCCCAGTACTTC; CDR3aa: CASSFNGVAQYF
d_gene: TRBD1; v_gene: TRBV18; abundance: NA; j_gene: TRBJ1-5; CDR3nt: TGTGCCAGCTCACACTTCCGGGACAGGGTGAATCAGCCCCAGCATTTT; CDR3aa: CASSHFRDRVNQPQHF
d_gene: TRBD2; v_gene: TRBV27; abundance: NA; j_gene: TRBJ2-1; CDR3nt: TGTGCCAGCAGTTCCCCTAGCGGGGGAGCCTCCTACAATGAGCAGTTCTTC; CDR3aa: CASSSPSGGASYNEQFF
d_gene: TRBD2; v_gene: TRBV5-1; abundance: NA; j_gene: TRBJ2-2; CDR3nt: TGCGCCAGCAGCACGGGACTAGCGGGTCACACCGGGGAGCTGTTTTTT; CDR3aa: CASSTGLAGHTGELFF
d_gene: TRBD1; v_gene: TRBV7-9; abundance: NA; j_gene: TRBJ1-2; CDR3nt: TGTTCCAGCAGCTTAAAGACGGGGACAGTTAACTATGGCTACACCTTC; CDR3aa: CSSSLKTGTVNYGYTF
d_gene: NA; v_gene: TRBV13; abundance: NA; j_gene: TRBJ1-5; CDR3nt: TGTGCCAGCCTAGATCAGCCCCAGCATTTT; CDR3aa: CASLDQPQHF
d_gene: TRBD1; v_gene: TRBV7-6; abundance: NA; j_gene: TRBJ1-1; CDR3nt: TGTGCCAGCAGCTATGACAGGGGAACTGAAGCTTTCTTT; CDR3aa: CASSYDRGTEAFF
d_gene: NA; v_gene: TRBV29-1; abundance: NA; j_gene: TRBJ1-1; CDR3nt: TGCAGCGTTGATCTGAGGGCCCTGAACACTGAAGCTTTCTTT; CDR3aa: CSVDLRALNTEAFF
d_gene: NA; v_gene: TRBV4-2; abundance: NA; j_gene: TRBJ2-7; CDR3nt: TGTGCCAGCAGCCAAGAGGGACACGCCCCTACCTACGAGCAGTACTTC; CDR3aa: CASSQEGHAPTYEQYF
d_gene: NA; v_gene: TRBV7-7; abundance: NA; j_gene: TRBJ2-2; CDR3nt: TGTGCTAGCAGCTTACGGACTTCTGGGGAGCTGTTTTTT; CDR3aa: CASSLRTSGELFF
d_gene: TRBD1; v_gene: TRBV2; abundance: NA; j_gene: TRBJ1-1; CDR3nt: TGTGCCAGCAGTGGAGGAAGGGACAGGGGTGAAGTGAACACTGAAGCTTTCTTT; CDR3aa: CASSGGRDRGEVNTEAFF
d_gene: NA; v_gene: TRBV7-6; abundance: NA; j_gene: TRBJ2-3; CDR3nt: TGTGCCAGCGCGGCGGGCACAGATACGCAGTATTTT; CDR3aa: CASAAGTDTQYF
d_gene: NA; v_gene: TRBV7-6; abundance: NA; j_gene: TRBJ1-1; CDR3nt: TGTGCCAGCAGCCCCAACCTCGAGGGAAGAGACACTGAAGCTTTCTTT; CDR3aa: CASSPNLEGRDTEAFF
d_gene: NA; v_gene: TRBV5-4; abundance: NA; j_gene: TRBJ1-2; CDR3nt: TGTGCCAGCAGCCTACAGGCGAACTATGGCTACACCTTC; CDR3aa: CASSLQANYGYTF
d_gene: NA; v_gene: TRBV6-6; abundance: NA; j_gene: TRBJ1-5; CDR3nt: TGTGCCAGCAGTTACGTAACAGCCACCAATCAGCCCCAGCATTTT; CDR3aa: CASSYVTATNQPQHF
d_gene: TRBD2; v_gene: TRBV11-2; abundance: NA; j_gene: TRBJ2-1; CDR3nt: TGTGCCAGCAGCTTAGGACTAGCGGTCTACAATGAGCAGTTCTTC; CDR3aa: CASSLGLAVYNEQFF
d_gene: NA; v_gene: TRBV7-2; abundance: once; j_gene: TRBJ2-3; CDR3nt: TGTGCCAGCAGCTCCCGGGTCCTTCCAGATACGCAGTATTTT; CDR3aa: CASSSRVLPDTQYF
d_gene: NA; v_gene: TRBV6-1; abundance: NA; j_gene: TRBJ1-5; CDR3nt: TGTGCCAGCAGTGAAGAAGGGGTTAGCAATCAGCCCCAGCATTTT; CDR3aa: CASSEEGVSNQPQHF
d_gene: TRBD1; v_gene: TRBV4-3; abundance: NA; j_gene: TRBJ1-2; CDR3nt: TGCGCCAGCAGCCAAGATTTGGGACAGGGGGCGCAGGGCTACACCTTC; CDR3aa: CASSQDLGQGAQGYTF
d_gene: TRBD2; v_gene: TRBV5-1; abundance: NA; j_gene: TRBJ2-5; CDR3nt: TGCGCCAGCTATCTCATGGCGGGGGGGCCTTGGGAGACCCAGTACTTC; CDR3aa: CASYLMAGGPWETQYF
d_gene: TRBD2; v_gene: TRBV4-3; abundance: NA; j_gene: TRBJ2-3; CDR3nt: TGCGCCAGCAGCCAAGATTTAGCGGGGGGCACAGATACGCAGTATTTT; CDR3aa: CASSQDLAGGTDTQYF
d_gene: TRBD1; v_gene: TRBV28; abundance: NA; j_gene: TRBJ1-1; CDR3nt: TGTGCCAGCAGTTCCCTCAAGGGGGCTGGGACTGAAGCTTTCTTT; CDR3aa: CASSSLKGAGTEAFF
d_gene: TRBD2; v_gene: TRBV11-2; abundance: once; j_gene: TRBJ2-3; CDR3nt: TGTGCCAGCAGCTCCCGGACTAGCGGAAAGACAGATACGCAGTATTTT; CDR3aa: CASSSRTSGKTDTQYF
d_gene: TRBD1; v_gene: TRBV9; abundance: NA; j_gene: TRBJ1-2; CDR3nt: TGTGCCAGCGGGAAGACCGGGACAGATTTTGGAAACTATGGCTACACCTTC; CDR3aa: CASGKTGTDFGNYGYTF
d_gene: TRBD2; v_gene: TRBV7-6; abundance: NA; j_gene: TRBJ2-7; CDR3nt: TGTGCCAGCAGCTTAACGACTAGCGGGAGAAGGTCCTACGAGCAGTACTTC; CDR3aa: CASSLTTSGRRSYEQYF
d_gene: TRBD2; v_gene: TRBV2; abundance: NA; j_gene: TRBJ2-7; CDR3nt: TGTGCCAGCGGTCTAGCGGCGGCCGGCGAGCAGTACTTC; CDR3aa: CASGLAAAGEQYF
d_gene: NA; v_gene: TRBV7-3; abundance: NA; j_gene: TRBJ2-1; CDR3nt: TGTGCCAGCAGCTTAACGCCTAGCGATCCCTACAATGAGCAGTTCTTC; CDR3aa: CASSLTPSDPYNEQFF
d_gene: TRBD1; v_gene: TRBV2; abundance: NA; j_gene: TRBJ2-1; CDR3nt: TGTGCCAGCAGCCTAAACAGGGGCTCCTACAATGAGCAGTTCTTC; CDR3aa: CASSLNRGSYNEQFF
d_gene: NA; v_gene: TRBV7-9; abundance: NA; j_gene: TRBJ1-4; CDR3nt: TGTGCCAGCAGCTTAGAAGGGGGAGCTAATGAAAAACTGTTTTTT; CDR3aa: CASSLEGGANEKLFF
d_gene: NA; v_gene: TRBV4-3; abundance: NA; j_gene: TRBJ1-1; CDR3nt: TGCGCCAGCAGCCTTGGACGGGAGAACACTGAAGCTTTCTTT; CDR3aa: CASSLGRENTEAFF
d_gene: NA; v_gene: TRBV5-1; abundance: NA; j_gene: TRBJ2-7; CDR3nt: TGCGCCAGCAGCTTGGTGGGCGGTAGTAGCGTGGCCTACGAGCAGTACTTC; CDR3aa: CASSLVGGSSVAYEQYF
d_gene: TRBD2; v_gene: TRBV7-3; abundance: NA; j_gene: TRBJ2-3; CDR3nt: TGTGCCAGCAGCTTAGATAGCGGGGGACCAGATACGCAGTATTTT; CDR3aa: CASSLDSGGPDTQYF
d_gene: NA; v_gene: TRBV4-2; abundance: NA; j_gene: TRBJ2-7; CDR3nt: TGTGCCAGCAGCCAAGGCGACAGGTTCGCCTACGAGCAGTACTTC; CDR3aa: CASSQGDRFAYEQYF
d_gene: NA; v_gene: TRBV6-5; abundance: NA; j_gene: TRBJ1-2; CDR3nt: TGTGCCAGCAGTTATATAGGGGCTCGAGGCTACACCTTC; CDR3aa: CASSYIGARGYTF
d_gene: NA; v_gene: TRBV20-1; abundance: NA; j_gene: TRBJ1-2; CDR3nt: TGCAGTGCTAGAGGTTCGAGGGGCTACACCTTC; CDR3aa: CSARGSRGYTF
d_gene: TRBD2; v_gene: TRBV19; abundance: NA; j_gene: TRBJ2-7; CDR3nt: TGTGCCAGTAGTATAGGTGGGGCTAGCGGTTTCTACGAGCAGTACTTC; CDR3aa: CASSIGGASGFYEQYF
d_gene: TRBD2; v_gene: TRBV19; abundance: NA; j_gene: TRBJ2-3; CDR3nt: TGTGCCAGTAGTATTAGCGGGGGCCCGGCCGAGGGAACGCAGTATTTT; CDR3aa: CASSISGGPAEGTQYF
d_gene: NA; v_gene: TRBV7-6; abundance: NA; j_gene: TRBJ2-7; CDR3nt: TGTGCCAGCAGCTTAGGGGGGGGCCGGTTCGCCTACGAGCAGTACTTC; CDR3aa: CASSLGGGRFAYEQYF
d_gene: NA; v_gene: TRBV5-4; abundance: NA; j_gene: TRBJ2-7; CDR3nt: TGTGCCAGCAGCTTGGAAGGCAGGACCTACGAGCAGTACTTC; CDR3aa: CASSLEGRTYEQYF